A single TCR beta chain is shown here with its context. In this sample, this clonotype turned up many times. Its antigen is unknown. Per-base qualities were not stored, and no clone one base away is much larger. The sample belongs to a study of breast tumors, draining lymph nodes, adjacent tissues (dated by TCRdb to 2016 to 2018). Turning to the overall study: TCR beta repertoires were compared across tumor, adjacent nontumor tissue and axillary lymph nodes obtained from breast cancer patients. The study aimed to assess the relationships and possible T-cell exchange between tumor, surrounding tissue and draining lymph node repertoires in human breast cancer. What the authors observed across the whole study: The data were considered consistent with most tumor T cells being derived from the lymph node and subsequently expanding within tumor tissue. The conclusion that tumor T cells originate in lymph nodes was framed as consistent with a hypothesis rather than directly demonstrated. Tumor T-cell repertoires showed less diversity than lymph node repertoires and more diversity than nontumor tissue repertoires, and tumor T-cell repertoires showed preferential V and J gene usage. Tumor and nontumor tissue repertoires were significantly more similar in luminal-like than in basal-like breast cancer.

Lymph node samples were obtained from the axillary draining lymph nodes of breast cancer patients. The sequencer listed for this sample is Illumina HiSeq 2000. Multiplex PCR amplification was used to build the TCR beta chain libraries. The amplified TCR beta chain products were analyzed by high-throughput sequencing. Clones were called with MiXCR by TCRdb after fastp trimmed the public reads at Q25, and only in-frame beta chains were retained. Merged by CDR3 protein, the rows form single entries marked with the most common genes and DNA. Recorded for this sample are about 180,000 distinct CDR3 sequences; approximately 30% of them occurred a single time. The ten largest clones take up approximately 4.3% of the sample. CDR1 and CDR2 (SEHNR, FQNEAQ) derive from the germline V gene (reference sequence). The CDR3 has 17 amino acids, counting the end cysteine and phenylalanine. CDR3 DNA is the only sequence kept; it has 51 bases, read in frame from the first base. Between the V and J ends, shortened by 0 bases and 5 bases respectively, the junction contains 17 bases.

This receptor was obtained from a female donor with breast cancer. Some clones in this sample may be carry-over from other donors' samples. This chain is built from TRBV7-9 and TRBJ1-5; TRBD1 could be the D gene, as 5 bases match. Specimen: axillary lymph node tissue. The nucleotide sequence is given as TGTGCCAGCAGCTTAGCGAGGGGCGGGGGAGGGTATCAGCCCCAGCATTTT. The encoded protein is CASSLARGGGGYQPQHF.